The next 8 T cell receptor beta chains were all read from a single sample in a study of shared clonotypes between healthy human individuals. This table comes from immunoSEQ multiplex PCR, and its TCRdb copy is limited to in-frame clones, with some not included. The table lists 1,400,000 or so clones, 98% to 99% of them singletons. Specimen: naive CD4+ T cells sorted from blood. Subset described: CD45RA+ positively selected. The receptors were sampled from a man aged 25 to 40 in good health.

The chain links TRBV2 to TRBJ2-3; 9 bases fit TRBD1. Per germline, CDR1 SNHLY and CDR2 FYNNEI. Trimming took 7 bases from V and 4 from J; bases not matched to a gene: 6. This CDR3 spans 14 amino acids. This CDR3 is CASTGDRVADTQYF. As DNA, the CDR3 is TGTGCCAGCACAGGGGACAGGGTCGCAGATACGCAGTATTTT.

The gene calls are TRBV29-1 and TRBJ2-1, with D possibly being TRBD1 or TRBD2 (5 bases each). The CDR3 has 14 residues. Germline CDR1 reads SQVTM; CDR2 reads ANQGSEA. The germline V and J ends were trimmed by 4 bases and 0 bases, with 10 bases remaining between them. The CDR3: CSVGPGRSYNEQFF. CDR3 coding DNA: TGCAGCGTTGGTCCGGGACGCTCCTACAATGAGCAGTTCTTC.

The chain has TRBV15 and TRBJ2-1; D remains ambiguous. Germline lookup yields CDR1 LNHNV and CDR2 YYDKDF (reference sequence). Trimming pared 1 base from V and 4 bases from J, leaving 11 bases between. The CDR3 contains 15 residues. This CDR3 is CATSRVGNDYNEQFF. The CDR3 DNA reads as TGTGCCACCAGCAGAGTTGGCAACGATTACAATGAGCAGTTCTTC.

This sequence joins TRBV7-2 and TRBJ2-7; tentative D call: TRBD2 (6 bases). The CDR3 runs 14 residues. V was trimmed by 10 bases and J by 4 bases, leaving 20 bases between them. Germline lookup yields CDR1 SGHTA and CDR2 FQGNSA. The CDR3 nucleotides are TGTGCCATTGCCCCGGGGCCTGCGGGGTACGAGCAGTACTTC. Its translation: CAIAPGPAGYEQYF.

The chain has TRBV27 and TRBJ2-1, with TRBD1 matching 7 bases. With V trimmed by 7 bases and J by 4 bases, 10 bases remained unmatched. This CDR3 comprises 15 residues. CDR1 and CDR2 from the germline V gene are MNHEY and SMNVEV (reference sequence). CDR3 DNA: TGTGCCAGCAAAAGGGGGCGCCTCTCGTACAATGAGCAGTTCTTC. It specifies CASKRGRLSYNEQFF.

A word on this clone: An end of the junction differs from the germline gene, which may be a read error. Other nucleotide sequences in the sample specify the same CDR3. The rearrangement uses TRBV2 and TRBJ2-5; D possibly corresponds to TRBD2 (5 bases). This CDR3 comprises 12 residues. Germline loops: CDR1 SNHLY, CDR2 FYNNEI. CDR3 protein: CASSREQETQYF. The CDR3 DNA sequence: TGTGCGAGCAGTCGGGAACAAGAGACCCAGTACTTC.

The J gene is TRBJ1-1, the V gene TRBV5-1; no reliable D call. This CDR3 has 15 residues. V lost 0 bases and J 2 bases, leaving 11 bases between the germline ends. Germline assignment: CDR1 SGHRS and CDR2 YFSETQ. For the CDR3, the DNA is TGCGCCAGCAGCTTGGCCAGTTCCAGAAACACTGAAGCTTTCTTT. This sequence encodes CASSLASSRNTEAFF.

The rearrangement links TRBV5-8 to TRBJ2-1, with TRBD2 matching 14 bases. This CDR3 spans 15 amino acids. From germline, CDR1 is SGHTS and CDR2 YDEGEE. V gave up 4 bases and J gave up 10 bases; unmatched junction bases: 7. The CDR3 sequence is CASSPRLAGGGEQFF. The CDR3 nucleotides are TGTGCCAGCAGCCCTCGACTAGCGGGAGGGGGGGAGCAGTTCTTC. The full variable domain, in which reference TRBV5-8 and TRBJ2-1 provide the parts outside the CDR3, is EAGVTQSPTHLIKTRGQQATLRCSPISGHTSVYWYQQALGLGLQFLLWYDEGEERNRGNFPPRFSGRQFPNYSSELNVNALELEDSALYLCASSPRLAGGGEQFFGPGTRLTVL.